Each of the 13 T cell receptor beta chains below was sequenced from the same sample in a study. Each CDR3 protein is one row after TCRdb ran MiXCR on the 5' RACE reads. The table lists just under 65,000 distinct CDR3 sequences, 20% to 25% of them singletons, with 2.5% to 3% in the top ten. What was sequenced was memory CD4+ T cells sorted from a lymph node. The subset is: memory CD4+ T cells, CD4+CD45RO+CD25-. The receptors were sampled from a female donor with breast cancer.

A few counts support this clonotype. V is TRBV7-3 and J is TRBJ1-6; 7 nucleotides align to TRBD1. Germline assignment: CDR1 SGHTA and CDR2 FQGTGA. This CDR3 is built from 17 residues. Trimming cost V 4 bases and J 5 bases; bases outside gene matches: 11. The CDR3 region is CASSSEPPGQNNSPLHF. In DNA, the CDR3 is TGTGCCAGCAGCTCCGAGCCCCCGGGACAGAATAATTCACCCCTCCACTTT.

As concerns this clonotype: At one end, the junction sequence differs from germline, possibly due to a read error. This chain joins TRBV2 and TRBJ1-5, with D uncertain. Germline V lookup: CDR1 SNHLY, CDR2 FYNNEI. CDR3 length: 13 residues. The CDR3 DNA reads TGTGCCAGCGGTGGGGATAGCATTCAGCCCCAGCATTTT. Translating it yields CASGGDSIQPQHF.

This rearrangement joins TRBV7-2 to TRBJ2-7, with 11 bases identical to TRBD2. J was trimmed by 6 bases and V by 4 bases; bases with no gene match: 8. This CDR3 spans 15 amino acids. Germline V gives CDR1 SGHTA, CDR2 FQGNSA. The CDR3 DNA reads as TGTGCCAGCAGCTCACTAGCGGGAGTTTCCCCCGAGCAGTACTTC. Its translation: CASSSLAGVSPEQYF.

This clonotype was seen a few times. The chain recombines TRBV4-2 with TRBJ2-4; no definite D call. Per germline, CDR1 LGHNA and CDR2 YNFKEQ. The CDR3 contains 14 residues. V gave up 1 base and J gave up 5 bases, with 9 bases separating them. The CDR3 protein is CASSQGGEENIQYF. The CDR3 DNA reads as TGTGCCAGCAGCCAAGGGGGTGAAGAAAACATTCAGTACTTC.

This clonotype was recorded many times. The chain is built from TRBV5-6 and TRBJ1-1; D remains unclear. V dropped 3 bases and J dropped 6 bases, with 9 bases sitting between them. CDR3 length: 12 amino acids. The germline gives CDR1 SGHDT, CDR2 YYEEEE. The CDR3 nucleotides are TGTGCCAGCAGCTCGGTGGGGTCTGAAGCTTTCTTT. Protein: CASSSVGSEAFF.

This clonotype was detected only a few times. This chain connects TRBV5-1 to TRBJ2-1; D remains ambiguous. Germline V CDR1 and CDR2: SGHRS, YFSETQ. V shed 4 bases and J shed 6 bases, with 14 bases lying between them. The CDR3 has 14 amino acids. CDR3 DNA sequence: TGCGCCAGCAGCGCGCGGTCAGCTGGCAATGAGCAGTTCTTC. Protein sequence: CASSARSAGNEQFF.

The rearrangement links TRBV6-2 or TRBV6-3 to TRBJ2-5, with TRBD2 matching 9 bases. CDR3 length equals 14 residues. Losses at the gene ends were 8 bases for V and 5 bases for J; bases not matched to a gene: 9. Germline V gives CDR1 MNHEY, CDR2 SVGEGT. CDR3 in amino acids: CASRRREGRETQYF. In DNA form, the CDR3 reads TGTGCCAGCCGGCGGCGGGAGGGCCGGGAGACCCAGTACTTC.

The genes are TRBV7-2 and TRBJ2-7; D call uncertain. Trimming shortened V by 3 bases and J by 2 bases, and 11 bases separated the two germline ends. Germline CDR1 reads SGHTA; CDR2 reads FQGNSA. This CDR3 is built from 14 residues. The CDR3 spells CASSFFDSTYEQYF. CDR3 nucleotide sequence: TGTGCCAGCAGCTTTTTTGACTCGACCTACGAGCAGTACTTC.

This clonotype was observed a handful of times. This chain joins TRBV14 and TRBJ2-6; D gene unclear. Trimming stripped 1 base from V and 5 bases from J, with 12 bases between. In germline, CDR1 is SGHDN, CDR2 FVKESK. There are 16 residues in the CDR3. The CDR3 sequence: CASSQVASARANVLTF. CDR3 DNA sequence: TGTGCCAGCAGCCAAGTAGCAAGTGCGCGGGCCAACGTCCTGACTTTC.

The sample holds a few counts of this clonotype. The chain is built from TRBV7-2 and TRBJ1-2; the D gene is possibly TRBD1 (6 bases). Per the germline V gene, CDR1 is SGHTA and CDR2 is FQGNSA. With 7 bases removed from V and 2 bases from J, the gap between germline ends came to 14 bases. The CDR3 covers 14 residues. The DNA for the CDR3 is TGTGCCAGCAAGAGCAGGGACACAAACTATGGCTACACCTTC. As protein: CASKSRDTNYGYTF. Variable domain in full (rest from reference TRBV7-2 and TRBJ1-2): GAGVSQSPSNKVTEKGKDVELRCDPISGHTALYWYRQSLGQGLEFLIYFQGNSAPDKSGLPSDRFSAERTGGSVSTLTIQRTQQEDSAVYLCASKSRDTNYGYTFGSGTRLTVV.

This clonotype was recorded many times. The V gene is TRBV9, the J gene TRBJ2-3, with 7 bases aligning to TRBD1. The CDR3 spans 14 residues. Germline V gene lookup returns CDR1 SGDLS and CDR2 YYNGEE. Unmatched junction bases numbered 0, after V lost 2 bases and J lost 0 bases. The chain's CDR3 is CASSVGQSTDTQYF. For the CDR3, the DNA is TGTGCCAGCAGCGTGGGACAGAGCACAGATACGCAGTATTTT.

Of note for this clonotype: Mismatch with germline at one junction end may stem from a read error. CDR3 sequence: CSARDLQTEGVAF. DNA of the CDR3: TGCAGTGCTAGAGATTTACAGACTGAGGGAGTGGCTTTC. The chain couples TRBV20-1 to TRBJ2-6; a weak D match, TRBD2 (5 bases). The CDR3 loop spans 13 amino acids. CDR1 and CDR2 from the germline V gene are DFQATT and SNEGSKA (reference sequence).

This clonotype was counted only a few times. The CDR3 sequence is CASSPPRGFTDTQYF. The CDR3 coding sequence is TGTGCCAGCAGTCCCCCTCGGGGTTTCACAGATACGCAGTATTTT. The chain carries TRBV3-1 and TRBJ2-3, with a tentative D call TRBD2 (5 bases). This CDR3 is 15 amino acids long. Trimming removed 6 bases from V and 2 bases from J, with 15 bases in between. CDR1 and CDR2 (germline): LGHDT, YNNKEL (reference sequence).